The T cell receptor (beta chain) under discussion was sequenced for a study of T-cell reconstitution after alpha-beta-depleted transplantation in children. During its preparation, the TCRbeta library received unique molecular identifiers. A single record per CDR3 protein comes from TCRdb applying MiXCR to the PCR reads. In the table there are around 250,000 distinct CDR3 sequences, 9.9% of which are singletons. The table lists this clonotype with a few counts. The V segment lost 6 bases and the J segment 4 bases; nucleotides outside the gene matches: 18. Germline CDR1 and CDR2: MNHNS and SASEGT. This CDR3 comprises 18 residues.

Material: PBMCs from the stem cell graft donor, obtained from the stem cell graft. The TCR originated in a human donor who donated a stem cell graft to a child with SCID. The V call is TRBV6-1, the J call TRBJ2-5, with 9 positions matching TRBD1. CDR3: CASRGPGQGSFGGETQYF. CDR3 coding DNA: TGTGCCAGCAGGGGGCCGGGACAGGGTTCTTTCGGCGGAGAGACCCAGTACTTC.